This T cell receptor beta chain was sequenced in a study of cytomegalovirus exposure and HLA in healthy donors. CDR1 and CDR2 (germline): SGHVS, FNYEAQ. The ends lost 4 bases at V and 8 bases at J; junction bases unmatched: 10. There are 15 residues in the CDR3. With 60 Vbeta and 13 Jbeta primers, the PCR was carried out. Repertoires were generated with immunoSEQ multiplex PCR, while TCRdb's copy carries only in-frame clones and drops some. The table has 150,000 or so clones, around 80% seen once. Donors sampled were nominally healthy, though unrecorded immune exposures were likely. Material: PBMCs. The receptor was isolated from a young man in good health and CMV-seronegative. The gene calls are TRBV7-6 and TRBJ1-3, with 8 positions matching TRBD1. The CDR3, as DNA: TGTGCCAGCAGCTCATCAGGGGGCTGGTCGGACACCATATATTTT. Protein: CASSSSGGWSDTIYF.